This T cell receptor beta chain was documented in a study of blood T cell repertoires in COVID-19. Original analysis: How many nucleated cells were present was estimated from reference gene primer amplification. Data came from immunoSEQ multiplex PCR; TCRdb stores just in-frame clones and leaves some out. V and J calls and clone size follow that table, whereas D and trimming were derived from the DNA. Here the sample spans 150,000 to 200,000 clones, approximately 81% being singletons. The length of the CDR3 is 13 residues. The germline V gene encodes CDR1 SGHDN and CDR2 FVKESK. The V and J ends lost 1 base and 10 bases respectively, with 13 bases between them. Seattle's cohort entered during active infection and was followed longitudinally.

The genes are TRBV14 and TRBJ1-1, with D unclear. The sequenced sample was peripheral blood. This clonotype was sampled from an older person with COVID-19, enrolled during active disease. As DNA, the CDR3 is TGTGCCAGCAGCCAAGCTCGGGGTAGCGGAGCTTTCTTT. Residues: CASSQARGSGAFF. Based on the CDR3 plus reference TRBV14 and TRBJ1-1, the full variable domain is EAGVTQFPSHSVIEKGQTVTLRCDPISGHDNLYWYRRVMGKEIKFLLHFVKESKQDESGMPNNRFLAERTGGTYSTLKVQPAELEDSGVYFCASSQARGSGAFFGQGTRLTVV.